What follows are 15 T cell receptor beta chains derived from one specimen sequenced in a study of vaccination and CD4 T cells after COVID-19. The antigens these receptors bind are not known. As for treatment: approximately 9-day PBMC culture with coronavirus spike peptide pools or control peptides (ViraFEST assay). Cultured CD4+ T cell DNA underwent sequencing with the Oncomine TCR Beta short-read assay. TCRdb processed the PCR reads anew with MiXCR; each CDR3 protein has one entry. The table shows around 6,300 distinct CDR3 sequences, with about 17% occurring only once. Source material: CD4+ T cells from blood, cultured in vitro. The receptor set was obtained from a human donor who had recovered from COVID-19.

This clonotype occurred a few times. The chain combines TRBV18 with TRBJ1-1; the D is unclear. The ends were cut back, 2 bases at V and 6 bases at J, with 16 bases in the middle. CDR3 length: 15 residues. In germline, CDR1 is KGHSH, CDR2 LQKENI. The CDR3 protein is CASSPLVEGTSEAFF. CDR3 coding DNA: TGTGCCAGCTCACCATTAGTCGAGGGTACCTCTGAAGCTTTCTTT.

The genes are TRBV25-1 and TRBJ2-3, with D possibly being TRBD2 (6 bases). The germline V gene encodes CDR1 MGHDK and CDR2 SYGVNS. The V end lost 4 bases, the J end lost 10 bases, and 9 bases lay between the germline ends. The CDR3 has 11 residues. The CDR3 region has the DNA TGTGCCAGCAGTGTGGGAGGCTCGCAGTATTTT. The encoded protein is CASSVGGSQYF. The variable domain in full, completed from reference TRBV25-1 and TRBJ2-3, reads EADIYQTPRYLVIGTGKKITLECSQTMGHDKMYWYQQDPGMELHLIHYSYGVNSTEKGDLSSESTVSRIRTEHFPLTLESARPSHTSQYLCASSVGGSQYFGPGTRLTVL.

This clonotype was seen only a few times. This rearrangement joins TRBV19 to TRBJ1-1; TRBD1 aligns across 8 bases. Germline V lookup: CDR1 LNHDA, CDR2 SQIVND (reference sequence). This CDR3 region has 14 residues. V shed 5 bases and J 0 bases; nucleotides not matched to a gene: 2. The CDR3 DNA reads as TGTGCCAGTAGTGCGGGACAGGTGAACACTGAAGCTTTCTTT. It yields the protein CASSAGQVNTEAFF.

This clonotype is medium-sized (0.01 to 0.1%). The chain uses TRBV6-1 and TRBJ1-1, with TRBD1 matching 8 bases. Germline V gene data show CDR1 as MNHNS and CDR2 as SASEGT. The trim removed 5 bases at V and 4 bases at J, leaving 6 bases unmatched. The CDR3 extends over 14 amino acids. The CDR3 bases are TGTGCCAGCAGTCTACAGGGGGGGGGCACTGAAGCTTTCTTT. It translates to CASSLQGGGTEAFF.

CDR3 region: CASSVASGGRTGELFF. CDR3 bases: TGTGCCAGCAGCGTAGCTTCAGGGGGCCGGACCGGGGAGCTGTTTTTT. V usage is TRBV9 and J usage is TRBJ2-2; 8 bases are shared with TRBD1. This CDR3 is built from 16 residues. The germline gives CDR1 SGDLS, CDR2 YYNGEE. Germline trimming cut 0 bases from V and 5 bases from J; bases unmatched to any gene: 6.

This clonotype was found a few times. The chain recombines TRBV20-1 with TRBJ2-2, with TRBD1 as a possible D gene (5 bases). The CDR3 length is 14 residues. The V end lost 2 bases, the J end lost 7 bases, and 14 bases lay between the germline ends. Per germline, CDR1 DFQATT and CDR2 SNEGSKA (reference sequence). CDR3 DNA: TGCAGTGCTAGATCGAACACAGGAAACGGGGAGCTGTTTTTT. Amino acids: CSARSNTGNGELFF.

V and J are TRBV28 and TRBJ2-6; TRBD2 aligns across 12 bases. J was trimmed by 5 bases and V by 4 bases; bases with no gene match: 9. This CDR3 comprises 18 residues. CDR1 MDHEN and CDR2 SYDVKM come from the germline V gene. DNA for the CDR3: TGTGCCAGCAGTTACAGGACTAGCGGGACGCGTAGGGCCAACGTCCTGACTTTC. Its translation is CASSYRTSGTRRANVLTF.

The CDR3 spells CASSDPGQVTEAFF. CDR3 coding DNA: TGTGCCAGCAGTGACCCGGGACAGGTCACTGAAGCTTTCTTT. The genes are TRBV2 and TRBJ1-1, with 8 bases identical to TRBD1. Germline V CDR1 and CDR2: SNHLY, FYNNEI. J was trimmed by 4 bases and V by 3 bases; bases with no gene match: 4. The CDR3 is 14 amino acids. The entire variable domain, with the rest obtained from reference TRBV2 and TRBJ1-1, is as follows: EPEVTQTPSHQVTQMGQEVILRCVPISNHLYFYWYRQILGQKVEFLVSFYNNEISEKSEIFDDQFSVERPDGSNFTLKIRSTKLEDSAMYFCASSDPGQVTEAFFGQGTRLTVV.

The rearrangement links TRBV5-1 to TRBJ1-4, with 7 bases matching TRBD1. CDR3 length equals 15 residues. Germline V gene sequence: CDR1 SGHRS, CDR2 YFSETQ. Trimming cost V 3 bases and J 3 bases; bases outside gene matches: 5. In DNA, the CDR3 is TGCGCCAGCAGCTCGACCGGGACAGCTAATGAAAAACTGTTTTTT. Protein: CASSSTGTANEKLFF. The whole variable domain, filled in from reference TRBV5-1 and TRBJ1-4, reads KAGVTQTPRYLIKTRGQQVTLSCSPISGHRSVSWYQQTPGQGLQFLFEYFSETQRNKGNFPGRFSGRQFSNSRSEMNVSTLELGDSALYLCASSSTGTANEKLFFGSGTQLSVL.

By share, this clonotype ranks as medium-sized. J is TRBJ1-5 and V is TRBV20-1; 7 nucleotides match TRBD1. The V segment lost 3 bases and the J segment 4 bases; nucleotides outside the gene matches: 9. The CDR3 consists of 15 residues. Germline CDR1 DFQATT, CDR2 SNEGSKA (reference sequence). DNA of the CDR3: TGCAGTGCTAGGTCCGGGACAGATGATAATCAGCCCCAGCATTTT. Translated: CSARSGTDDNQPQHF.

J is TRBJ2-2 and V is TRBV6-1; TRBD2 aligns across 9 bases. CDR1 and CDR2 (germline): MNHNS, SASEGT. This CDR3 region has 16 residues. The V gene end was trimmed by 5 bases and the J gene end by 7 bases; junction bases not matched to a gene: 11. The CDR3 region is CASSTLAGASNGELFF. The DNA for the CDR3 is TGTGCCAGCAGTACCTTAGCGGGGGCCTCCAACGGGGAGCTGTTTTTT.

Details on this clonotype: The junction and the germline gene differ at one end; a read error may be behind it. The rearrangement joins TRBV2 to TRBJ1-2; possible D gene TRBD1, 5 bases. This CDR3 has 12 residues. CDR1 and CDR2 from the germline V gene are SNHLY and FYNNEI. The CDR3 loop reads CASGDSNYGYTF. CDR3 bases: TGTGCCAGCGGTGACAGTAACTATGGCTACACCTTC.

Only a few counts were recorded for this clonotype. J is TRBJ2-2 and V is TRBV28; the match to TRBD2 covers 10 bases. This CDR3 has 15 residues. The V gene's germline CDR1 is MDHEN and CDR2 SYDVKM. J lost 4 bases, V lost 5 bases, and 4 bases had no gene match. The CDR3 here is CASSRAGGGTGELFF. As DNA, the CDR3 is TGTGCCAGCAGTCGAGCGGGAGGGGGCACCGGGGAGCTGTTTTTT.

The chain combines TRBV24-1 with TRBJ2-3; possibly TRBD2 for D (7 bases). CDR3 size: 17 residues. V lost 7 bases and J 0 bases, leaving 19 bases between the germline ends. The germline gives CDR1 KGHDR, CDR2 SFDVKD. The CDR3 reads CATSDLGGATSTDTQYF. As DNA, the CDR3 is TGTGCCACCAGCGACTTGGGGGGGGCTACTAGCACAGATACGCAGTATTTT.

V and J are TRBV28 and TRBJ1-1, with unresolved D. CDR1 and CDR2 from the germline V gene are MDHEN and SYDVKM. V lost 9 bases, J lost 1 base, and 12 bases lay in between. The CDR3 covers 13 residues. The CDR3, as DNA: TGTGCCAGTCTCGCACGGGGGAACACTGAAGCTTTCTTT. Amino acid sequence: CASLARGNTEAFF.